The 29 T cell receptor beta chains presented below share a single source sample, sequenced in a study of cytomegalovirus exposure and HLA in healthy donors. The assay was immunoSEQ multiplex PCR, and TCRdb's table has in-frame clones only and misses some. The table lists around 220,000 clones, approximately 88% of them singletons. Sequencing input: PBMCs. These receptors originate from a woman aged 30 to 39 in good health and CMV-seropositive.

The sample holds a few counts of this clone. The gene calls are TRBV6-1 and TRBJ2-7; TRBD1 matches at 9 bases. Germline-derived CDR1 and CDR2 are MNHNS and SASEGT. V lost 6 bases to trimming and J lost 2 bases; unmatched junction nucleotides: 8. CDR3 length: 15 residues. CDR3 in amino acids: CASSPGRQGAYEQYF. The CDR3 coding sequence is TGTGCCAGCAGCCCCGGTCGACAGGGGGCCTACGAGCAGTACTTC.

The chain employs TRBV28 and TRBJ2-2, with D hard to call. Germline lookup yields CDR1 MDHEN and CDR2 SYDVKM. V was cut by 10 bases and J by 2 bases, with 14 bases left in between. The CDR3 has 14 amino acids. CDR3 protein: CATRAGINTGELFF. The CDR3 region has the DNA TGTGCCACCCGGGCCGGAATCAACACCGGGGAGCTGTTTTTT.

The DNA for the CDR3 is TGTGCCAGCAGCCCGCAAAGAGGGGCTAGCACAGATACGCAGTATTTT. This sequence encodes CASSPQRGASTDTQYF. V gene TRBV27 combines with J gene TRBJ2-3; D assignment may be TRBD1 or TRBD2 (5 bases each). This CDR3 has 16 residues. V was trimmed by 6 bases and J by 0 bases, leaving 16 bases between them. CDR1 MNHEY and CDR2 SMNVEV come from the germline V gene (reference sequence).

The chain recombines TRBV29-1 with TRBJ2-7; tentatively, D is TRBD1 (7 bases). The germline V gene has CDR1 SQVTM and CDR2 ANQGSEA. This CDR3 contains 11 residues. The V and J ends lost 7 bases and 7 bases respectively, with 14 bases between them. DNA for the CDR3: TGCAGCGGGGACAGAGGAGGGGAGCAGTACTTC. Protein product: CSGDRGGEQYF.

The chain has TRBV4-3 and TRBJ2-5, with D maybe TRBD2 (6 bases). From germline, CDR1 is LGHNA and CDR2 YSLEER. CDR3 size: 14 residues. Deletions cut 8 bases from V and 3 bases from J, with 16 bases between. DNA of the CDR3: TGCGCCAGCCTCCTCGCCCGGGGGAAAGAGACCCAGTACTTC. This encodes CASLLARGKETQYF.

This clone was seen only once. CDR3 nucleotide sequence: TGTGCCAGCAGTTACTCGGGACAGGCTAGCACTGAAGCTTTCTTT. It yields the protein CASSYSGQASTEAFF. This chain links TRBV6-5 with TRBJ1-1, with 8 bases fitting TRBD1. With V trimmed by 0 bases and J by 4 bases, 4 bases remained unmatched. Germline loops: CDR1 MNHEY, CDR2 SVGAGI. The CDR3 sequence is 15 residues long.

The chain links TRBV2 to TRBJ2-5, with D possibly being TRBD1 (6 bases). Germline values: CDR1 SNHLY, CDR2 FYNNEI. The length of the CDR3 is 14 residues. V was pared by 5 bases and J by 0 bases, with 10 bases between. CDR3 DNA: TGTGCCAGCAGTTTTGCAGGGGACCAAGAGACCCAGTACTTC. It codes for CASSFAGDQETQYF.

This clone was seen at least ten times. The chain has TRBV10-1 and TRBJ2-7; no clear D. Trimming cost V 2 bases and J 2 bases, with 7 bases left between them. Germline loops: CDR1 WNHNN, CDR2 SYGVQD (reference sequence). The CDR3 consists of 13 residues. CDR3 nucleotide sequence: TGCGCCAGCAGTGAGCAGGCCACCTACGAGCAGTACTTC. Its protein product is CASSEQATYEQYF.

V and J are TRBV9 and TRBJ2-7, with 12 bases lining up with TRBD2. The CDR3 is 18 residues long. V was pared by 1 base and J by 4 bases, with 12 bases of the junction left unmatched. Germline CDR1 reads SGDLS; CDR2 reads YYNGEE. The CDR3 DNA reads as TGTGCCAGCAGCGTAAGTGGGCTAGCGGGAGGGCCAGGTTACGAGCAGTACTTC. Encoded protein: CASSVSGLAGGPGYEQYF.

The chain combines TRBV18 with TRBJ2-7; no reliable D call. The CDR3 extends over 13 amino acids. Trimming removed 3 bases from V and 2 bases from J, with 8 bases in between. Germline-derived CDR1 and CDR2 are KGHSH and LQKENI. The CDR3 coding sequence is TGTGCCAGCTCACCGGTCCAGACCTACGAGCAGTACTTC. This codes for CASSPVQTYEQYF.

This chain joins TRBV4-1 and TRBJ2-7; TRBD2 agrees at 8 bases. The CDR3 is 14 residues long. The germline V gene has CDR1 MGHRA and CDR2 YSYEKL. V lost 4 bases and J lost 3; bases outside the gene matches: 5. The CDR3 loop reads CASSPRSGSYEQYF. In DNA, the CDR3 is TGCGCCAGCAGCCCCAGAAGCGGGAGCTACGAGCAGTACTTC.

The CDR3 region is CASSLETAAYEQYF. For the CDR3, the DNA is TGTGCCAGCAGCTTAGAAACAGCCGCCTACGAGCAGTACTTC. This sequence joins TRBV7-9 and TRBJ2-7; D gene unclear. The V end lost 1 base, the J end lost 2 bases, and 9 bases lay between the germline ends. Per the germline V gene, CDR1 is SEHNR and CDR2 is FQNEAQ (reference sequence). The CDR3 contains 14 residues.

The V call is TRBV10-2, the J call TRBJ2-1; 7 nucleotides line up with TRBD1. This CDR3 is 15 amino acids long. Germline CDR1 is WSHSY and CDR2 is SAAADI. V lost 9 bases and J lost 7; bases outside the gene matches: 15. This CDR3 reads CASLMDADRLNEQFF. The CDR3 region has the DNA TGCGCCAGTCTCATGGACGCGGACAGGTTAAATGAGCAGTTCTTC.

This sequence joins TRBV19 and TRBJ1-2, with D perhaps matching TRBD1 (5 bases). Germline loops: CDR1 LNHDA, CDR2 SQIVND (reference sequence). Trimming removed 10 bases from V and 8 bases from J, with 20 bases in between. The CDR3 has 13 residues. This chain's CDR3 is CATDAVGRDGYTF. The CDR3 nucleotides are TGTGCCACCGACGCTGTGGGGAGGGACGGCTACACCTTC.

The V gene is TRBV5-1, the J gene TRBJ1-5, with 12 bases that match TRBD1. CDR1 and CDR2 (germline): SGHRS, YFSETQ. The length of the CDR3 is 15 residues. V lost 4 bases and J lost 6; bases outside the gene matches: 5. The CDR3 nucleotides are TGCGCCAGCAGCCCGGGGACAGGGGGCGGTCAGCCCCAGCATTTT. It yields the protein CASSPGTGGGQPQHF.

The chain uses TRBV9 and TRBJ2-4; TRBD1 agrees at 9 bases. From germline, CDR1 is SGDLS and CDR2 YYNGEE. The V gene end was trimmed by 3 bases and the J gene end by 0 bases; junction bases not matched to a gene: 4. The CDR3 has 16 residues. The CDR3 DNA sequence: TGTGCCAGCAGCGGGGGGACAGGGCTAGCCAAAAACATTCAGTACTTC. This translates into CASSGGTGLAKNIQYF.

The gene calls are TRBV7-9 and TRBJ2-7, with 9 bases identical to TRBD1. V shed 5 bases and J 5 bases; nucleotides not matched to a gene: 4. Germline values: CDR1 SEHNR, CDR2 FQNEAQ (reference sequence). This CDR3 is built from 13 residues. The CDR3 nucleotides read TGTGCCAGCAGCCCGGACAGGGGCCACGAGCAGTACTTC. Protein sequence: CASSPDRGHEQYF.

The J gene is TRBJ1-2, the V gene TRBV15; unclear D gene. V was pared by 0 bases and J by 7 bases, with 9 bases between. CDR1 LNHNV and CDR2 YYDKDF come from the germline V gene (reference sequence). The CDR3 covers 13 residues. The CDR3 DNA sequence: TGTGCCACCAGCAGAGATCTGGGTCCTGGCTACACCTTC. This encodes CATSRDLGPGYTF.

V and J are TRBV9 and TRBJ1-1; D is undetermined. The germline V gene has CDR1 SGDLS and CDR2 YYNGEE. This CDR3 has 15 amino acids. Between the trimmed V and J ends, which lost 1 base and 5 bases, there was a span of 15 bases. The CDR3 loop is CASSVTAGDYTEAFF. In nucleotides, the CDR3 is TGTGCCAGCAGCGTAACCGCAGGTGATTATACTGAAGCTTTCTTT.

The V call is TRBV10-3, the J call TRBJ2-6; D is ambiguous. V lost 5 bases and J 0 bases, leaving 17 bases between the germline ends. CDR1 and CDR2 (germline): ENHRY, SYGVKD. The CDR3 sequence is 18 residues long. CDR3 bases: TGTGCCATCAGTAATGTTATTGGTTCAGACTCTGGGGCCAACGTCCTGACTTTC. Amino acids: CAISNVIGSDSGANVLTF.

The V gene is TRBV10-1, the J gene TRBJ1-3, with D hard to call. This CDR3 is 15 amino acids long. V was trimmed by 0 bases and J by 0 bases, leaving 6 bases between them. Germline V gene lookup returns CDR1 WNHNN and CDR2 SYGVQD (reference sequence). This CDR3 reads CASSESGPSGNTIYF. The DNA of the CDR3 is TGCGCCAGCAGTGAGTCTGGTCCCTCTGGAAACACCATATATTTT.

The chain uses TRBV14 and TRBJ2-1, with 12 bases that match TRBD2. This CDR3 contains 16 residues. J was trimmed by 5 bases and V by 1 base; bases with no gene match: 3. In germline, CDR1 is SGHDN, CDR2 FVKESK. The CDR3 DNA sequence: TGTGCCAGCAGCCAAGGTGGACTAGCGGGGAACAATGAGCAGTTCTTC. This gives the protein CASSQGGLAGNNEQFF.

The chain joins TRBV2 to TRBJ2-1; 7 nucleotides agree with TRBD1. This CDR3 is 16 amino acids long. The ends lost 3 bases at V and 2 bases at J; junction bases unmatched: 7. The germline V gene has CDR1 SNHLY and CDR2 FYNNEI. DNA of the CDR3: TGTGCCAGCAGTGACCCAGACAGGGTTCCCTACAATGAGCAGTTCTTC. It encodes CASSDPDRVPYNEQFF.

The chain uses TRBV27 and TRBJ2-7; the match to TRBD2 covers 8 bases. Germline V lookup: CDR1 MNHEY, CDR2 SMNVEV (reference sequence). V was clipped by 4 bases and J by 6 bases; unmatched bases: 8. The CDR3 covers 14 residues. The CDR3 coding sequence is TGTGCCAGCAGTTCTGGACTAGCCGGGGTCGAGCAGTACTTC. This codes for CASSSGLAGVEQYF.

V is TRBV30 and J is TRBJ1-1; D gene ambiguous. With 3 bases removed from V and 5 bases from J, the gap between germline ends came to 10 bases. The CDR3 runs to 12 residues. Germline V gene lookup returns CDR1 GTSNPN and CDR2 SVGIG (reference sequence). The CDR3 bases are TGTGCCTGGAGGGCAAGAGTTACTGAAGCTTTCTTT. It yields the protein CAWRARVTEAFF.

The chain is built from TRBV19 and TRBJ2-7; maybe TRBD2 (5 bases). This CDR3 is built from 12 residues. Trimming shortened V by 10 bases and J by 6 bases, and 16 bases separated the two germline ends. CDR1 is LNHDA, CDR2 SQIVND, per germline (reference sequence). The CDR3 loop is CATTTGSREQYF. CDR3 nucleotide sequence: TGTGCCACCACCACGGGATCCCGCGAGCAGTACTTC. Full variable domain (outside the CDR3, taken from reference TRBV19 and TRBJ2-7): DGGITQSPKYLFRKEGQNVTLSCEQNLNHDAMYWYRQDPGQGLRLIYYSQIVNDFQKGDIAEGYSVSREKKESFPLTVTSAQKNPTAFYLCATTTGSREQYFGPGTRLTVT.

This clone was seen just once. The chain carries TRBV30 and TRBJ2-2; D is uncertain. V lost 2 bases and J lost 7, with 17 bases in between. The CDR3 sequence is 15 residues long. CDR1 and CDR2 from the germline V gene are GTSNPN and SVGIG (reference sequence). The CDR3 reads CAWSPVGRVGGELFF. Here the CDR3 DNA reads TGTGCCTGGAGTCCCGTAGGCCGGGTCGGCGGGGAGCTGTTTTTT.

The CDR3 sequence: CASSLGGRHITDTQYF. As DNA, the CDR3 is TGTGCCAGCAGCTTAGGGGGTCGCCACATCACAGATACGCAGTATTTT. This chain joins TRBV7-6 and TRBJ2-3, with D unresolved. The CDR3 loop spans 16 amino acids. Germline V CDR1 and CDR2: SGHVS, FNYEAQ. V was shortened by 1 base and J by 2 bases, with 13 bases between the two germline ends.

This clone came up once. The chain has TRBV6-5 and TRBJ1-2; the D is unclear. This CDR3 is built from 14 residues. The V and J ends lost 0 bases and 1 base respectively, with 6 bases between them. In germline, CDR1 is MNHEY, CDR2 SVGAGI. The CDR3 sequence is CASSYSIINYGYTF. The DNA of the CDR3 is TGTGCCAGCAGTTACTCAATTATTAACTATGGCTACACCTTC.